The entry that follows covers one T cell receptor beta chain sequence. The data derive from a study of control samples from healthy donors and cancer patients. The CDR3 runs to 14 residues. Germline V gene sequence: CDR1 MNHEY, CDR2 SVGAGI. Trimming took 6 bases from V and 5 from J; bases not matched to a gene: 4. TCRdb's table, derived via immunoSEQ multiplex PCR, lists solely in-frame clones and lacks some. The sample has 100,000 to 150,000 clones; roughly 89% are singletons. The sequence derives from a man younger than 35 in good health. This chain connects TRBV6-5 to TRBJ1-6, with TRBD1 matching 7 bases. What was sequenced was blood. CDR3 sequence reads: CASRPGQHNSPLHF. DNA for the CDR3: TGTGCCAGCAGACCGGGACAGCATAATTCACCCCTCCACTTT.